The 8 T cell receptor beta chains presented below share a single source sample, sequenced in a study of blood T cell repertoires in COVID-19. Only in-frame clones appear in the TCRdb table, and some are missing; sequencing was by immunoSEQ multiplex PCR. The sample consists of some 400,000 clones, 91% of them appearing once. Sequencing was done on a sample of PBMCs or T cells enriched from blood (not recorded which). The receptors originated from a woman between 40 and 55 years old who had been exposed to COVID-19.

The V call is TRBV11-2, the J call TRBJ1-1; tentatively, D is TRBD1 (6 bases). The V gene lost 5 bases and the J gene lost 5 bases, with 18 bases spanning the gap. Germline CDR1 is SGHAT and CDR2 is FQNNGV. The CDR3 sequence is 15 residues long. The CDR3, as DNA: TGTGCCAGCAGCCCCTTCGGGGGGGCTAGGACTGAAGCTTTCTTT. As protein: CASSPFGGARTEAFF.

The V call is TRBV11-2, the J call TRBJ1-4; the D gene is possibly TRBD1 (5 bases). Germline CDR1 and CDR2: SGHAT and FQNNGV. V lost 5 bases and J lost 7, with 14 bases in between. The CDR3 runs 14 residues. CDR3 region: CASSHRTRGEKLFF. The CDR3 DNA is TGTGCCAGCAGCCACAGAACAAGGGGTGAAAAACTGTTTTTT.

The chain combines TRBV7-2 with TRBJ2-7; 7 bases match TRBD2. V gave up 5 bases and J gave up 5 bases; unmatched junction bases: 12. The CDR3 spans 15 residues. Germline-derived CDR1 and CDR2 are SGHTA and FQGNSA. Here the CDR3 DNA reads TGTGCCAGCAGCACCCGCCAAGGCGGGGGAGACGAGCAGTACTTC. Translation gives CASSTRQGGGDEQYF.

V usage is TRBV27 and J usage is TRBJ1-5, with D uncertain. The CDR3 loop spans 13 amino acids. Looked up from germline, CDR1 is MNHEY and CDR2 is SMNVEV (reference sequence). V lost 4 bases, J lost 1 base, and 5 bases lay in between. The CDR3 sequence is CASSYTSNQPQHF. The CDR3 DNA sequence: TGTGCCAGCAGTTACACGAGCAATCAGCCCCAGCATTTT.

V usage is TRBV11-3 and J usage is TRBJ2-1, with 13 bases aligning to TRBD2. J lost 0 bases, V lost 5 bases, and 7 bases had no gene match. The CDR3 loop spans 18 amino acids. CDR1 and CDR2 (germline): SGHNT, YENEEA. CDR3 loop: CASSPRTSGGGSYNEQFF. The CDR3 region has the DNA TGTGCCAGCAGCCCCCGGACTAGCGGGGGAGGCTCCTACAATGAGCAGTTCTTC.

V usage is TRBV6-5 and J usage is TRBJ1-2; D ambiguous. The V gene lost 0 bases and the J gene lost 0 bases, with 11 bases spanning the gap. This CDR3 is 16 amino acids long. Germline V gene sequence: CDR1 MNHEY, CDR2 SVGAGI. CDR3 in DNA: TGTGCCAGCAGTTACTCGGCGGCAGAAGCTAACTATGGCTACACCTTC. Its protein is CASSYSAAEANYGYTF.

The chain combines TRBV4-1 with TRBJ2-5, with D tentatively TRBD1 (5 bases). Trimming removed 1 base from V and 1 base from J, with 7 bases in between. This CDR3 is built from 14 residues. Germline loops: CDR1 MGHRA, CDR2 YSYEKL. As DNA, the CDR3 is TGCGCCAGCAGCCAAGCAGACAGCCAAGAGACCCAGTACTTC. This codes for CASSQADSQETQYF.

The chain recombines TRBV10-3 with TRBJ2-1, with 12 bases matching TRBD2. Trimming cost V 3 bases and J 2 bases; bases outside gene matches: 2. Germline lookup yields CDR1 ENHRY and CDR2 SYGVKD. CDR3 size: 16 residues. CDR3: CAISDTSGRTYNEQFF. CDR3 sequence (DNA): TGTGCCATCAGTGACACTAGCGGGAGGACCTACAATGAGCAGTTCTTC.